The rows below give T cell receptor beta chains drawn from one sample of a study of T cells in Graves' hyperthyroidism and ophthalmopathy. From the multiplex PCR reads, TCRdb called clonotypes with MiXCR, one entry per CDR3 protein. Of roughly 700,000 distinct CDR3 sequences listed, roughly 17% are singletons. Sequencing used blood. All receptors come from a man in his fifties with Graves' hyperthyroidism. Both conserved end residues are part of each CDR3. The D gene is left open where the match is weak. Not all rows give a size; the values are once, few, many and, for expanded clones, a class.

CDR3 protein,CDR3 DNA,J gene,D gene,clone size,V gene
CASSGRGSYNEQFF,TGTGCCAGTAGTGGCAGGGGCTCCTACAATGAGCAGTTCTTC,TRBJ2-1,NA,few,TRBV19
CASRSGLEQYF,TGTGCCAGCAGGTCCGGTCTGGAGCAGTACTTC,TRBJ2-7,NA,NA,TRBV28
CSVEFDGGAYEQYF,TGCAGCGTTGAATTTGATGGAGGAGCCTACGAGCAGTACTTC,TRBJ2-7,NA,many,TRBV29-1
CASSLGQDRPNTEAFF,TGTGCCAGCAGTTTGGGACAGGACAGGCCCAACACTGAAGCTTTCTTT,TRBJ1-1,TRBD1,many,TRBV28
CASSQGQGRQGYGYTF,TGTGCCAGCAGCCAAGGGCAGGGACGTCAGGGGTATGGCTACACCTTC,TRBJ1-2,NA,NA,TRBV3-1
CASILIATGSSKISGTEAFF,TGCGCCAGCATCCTCATAGCGACAGGGTCGAGCAAAATTAGTGGCACTGAAGCTTTCTTT,TRBJ1-1,TRBD1,many,TRBV10-2
CASSEPWLAAYEQYF,TGTGCCAGCAGTGAACCTTGGCTAGCGGCCTACGAGCAGTACTTC,TRBJ2-7,TRBD2,many,TRBV2
CASSVVGSYNEQFF,TGTGCCAGCAGCGTAGTCGGTTCCTACAATGAGCAGTTCTTC,TRBJ2-1,NA,many,TRBV9
CASSLTPGTGAEAFF,TGTGCCAGCAGCTTAACACCCGGGACAGGGGCTGAAGCTTTCTTT,TRBJ1-1,TRBD1,many,TRBV7-8
CASSASGSQDTEAFF,TGCGCCAGCAGTGCCAGCGGGTCGCAGGATACTGAAGCTTTCTTT,TRBJ1-1,NA,few,TRBV10-1
CASRYTISNEKLFF,TGTGCCAGCAGATACACAATATCTAATGAAAAACTGTTTTTT,TRBJ1-4,NA,many,TRBV28
CASSQVLVQTGNTIYF,TGCGCCAGCAGCCAAGTTCTGGTACAGACTGGAAACACCATATATTTT,TRBJ1-3,NA,few,TRBV4-1
CASSTWTSKGTKSYNEQFF,TGTGCCAGCAGTACCTGGACTAGCAAAGGAACAAAATCCTACAATGAGCAGTTCTTC,TRBJ2-1,TRBD2,few,TRBV27
CASHYRGENQPQHF,TGTGCCAGCCATTACAGGGGTGAGAATCAGCCCCAGCATTTT,TRBJ1-5,TRBD1,few,TRBV19
CASSLALGAGVLKQYF,TGTGCCAGCAGCTTAGCGCTTGGGGCAGGGGTGTTAAAGCAGTACTTC,TRBJ2-7,NA,few,TRBV7-2
CASSSSFGEQYF,TGTGCCAGCAGTTCGTCCTTCGGCGAGCAGTACTTC,TRBJ2-7,NA,many,TRBV28
CASSQVGSESYEQYF,TGCGCCAGCAGCCAAGTAGGGTCAGAATCCTACGAGCAGTACTTC,TRBJ2-7,NA,NA,TRBV4-3
CASSYIQGMGMITEAFF,TGTGCCAGCAGTTACATTCAGGGGATGGGCATGATCACTGAAGCTTTCTTT,TRBJ1-1,NA,many,TRBV6-2/TRBV6-3
CAWSLTDTQYF,TGTGCCTGGAGTCTCACAGATACGCAGTATTTT,TRBJ2-3,NA,NA,TRBV30
CASSPSRGLVYEQYF,TGTGCCAGCAGCCCATCTCGCGGACTAGTCTACGAGCAGTACTTC,TRBJ2-7,TRBD2,many,TRBV7-6
CASSLGDSNYGYTF,TGCGCCAGCAGCTTGGGGGACAGCAACTATGGCTACACCTTC,TRBJ1-2,TRBD1,many,TRBV5-1
CASSLPRGAGESYNEQFF,TGTGCCAGCAGTTTACCCAGGGGAGCGGGAGAATCCTACAATGAGCAGTTCTTC,TRBJ2-1,TRBD2,NA,TRBV28
CASSHLREGNSPLHF,TGTGCCAGCAGCCACCTCAGGGAAGGCAATTCACCCCTCCACTTT,TRBJ1-6,NA,many,TRBV3-1
CASSAQMGGADTQYF,TGTGCCAGCAGCGCACAAATGGGCGGGGCAGATACGCAGTATTTT,TRBJ2-3,NA,NA,TRBV7-2
CASSSDATEAFF,TGTGCCAGCAGCTCCGACGCCACTGAAGCTTTCTTT,TRBJ1-1,NA,few,TRBV27
CASSLEGFSTGTQYF,TGCGCCAGCAGCTTGGAGGGGTTCAGCACAGGTACGCAGTATTTT,TRBJ2-3,NA,NA,TRBV5-1
CASSPSGGASGEQYF,TGTGCCAGCTCACCATCGGGGGGAGCCTCGGGCGAGCAGTACTTC,TRBJ2-7,TRBD2,few,TRBV18
CASSQEGIGTEAFF,TGTGCCAGCAGCCAAGAAGGGATTGGCACTGAAGCTTTCTTT,TRBJ1-1,NA,NA,TRBV3-1
CATRGTSGAYEQYF,TGTGCCACCAGGGGGACTAGCGGGGCCTACGAGCAGTACTTC,TRBJ2-7,TRBD2,few,TRBV6-1
CASSPTSGTAEKLFF,TGTGCCAGCAGCCCTACCTCCGGGACCGCTGAAAAACTGTTTTTT,TRBJ1-4,NA,NA,TRBV11-2
CASSSPTGTDFYSNQPQHF,TGTGCCAGTAGTTCCCCCACCGGGACAGACTTCTATAGCAATCAGCCCCAGCATTTT,TRBJ1-5,TRBD1,few,TRBV19
CATSSSGQAPRLSGANVLTF,TGTGCCACCAGCAGTTCGGGACAGGCCCCTAGACTTTCTGGGGCCAACGTCCTGACTTTC,TRBJ2-6,TRBD1,many,TRBV15